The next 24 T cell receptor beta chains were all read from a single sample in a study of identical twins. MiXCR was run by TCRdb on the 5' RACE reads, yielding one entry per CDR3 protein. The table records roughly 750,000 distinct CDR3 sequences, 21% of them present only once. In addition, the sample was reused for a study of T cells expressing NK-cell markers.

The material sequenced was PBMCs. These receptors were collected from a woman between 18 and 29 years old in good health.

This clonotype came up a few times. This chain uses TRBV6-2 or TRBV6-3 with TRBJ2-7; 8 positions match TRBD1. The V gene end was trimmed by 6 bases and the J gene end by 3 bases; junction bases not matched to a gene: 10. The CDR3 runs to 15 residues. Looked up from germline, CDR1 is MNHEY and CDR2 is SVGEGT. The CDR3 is CASRSVGTGNYEQYF. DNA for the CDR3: TGTGCCAGCAGGTCGGTCGGGACAGGAAACTACGAGCAGTACTTC.

The CDR3 region is CSAALGTLSTDTQYF. The CDR3 nucleotides read TGCAGTGCCGCGCTTGGGACACTCAGCACAGATACGCAGTATTTT. The chain recombines TRBV20-1 with TRBJ2-3; perhaps TRBD1 as D (6 bases). The germline V gene has CDR1 DFQATT and CDR2 SNEGSKA (reference sequence). V was cut by 6 bases and J by 0 bases, with 16 bases left in between. The CDR3 loop spans 15 amino acids.

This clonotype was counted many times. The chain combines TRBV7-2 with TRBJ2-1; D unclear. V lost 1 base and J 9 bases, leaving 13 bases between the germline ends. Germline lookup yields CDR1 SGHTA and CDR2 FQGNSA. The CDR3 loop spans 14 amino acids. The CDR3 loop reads CASSLEGLRGEQFF. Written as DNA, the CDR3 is TGTGCCAGCAGCTTAGAGGGTCTACGCGGTGAGCAGTTCTTC.

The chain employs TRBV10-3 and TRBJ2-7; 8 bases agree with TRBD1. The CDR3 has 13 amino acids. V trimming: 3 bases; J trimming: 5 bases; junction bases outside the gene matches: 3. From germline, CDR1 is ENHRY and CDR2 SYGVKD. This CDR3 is CAISDSTGDEQYF. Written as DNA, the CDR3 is TGTGCCATCAGTGACTCGACAGGGGACGAGCAGTACTTC.

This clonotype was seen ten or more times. In nucleotides, the CDR3 is TGTGCCATTGGGACTAGCGGTTACAATGAGCAGTTCTTC. Translated, it gives CAIGTSGYNEQFF. The J gene is TRBJ2-1, the V gene TRBV6-1; 11 bases are a match to TRBD2. The CDR3 extends over 13 amino acids. Germline CDR1 reads MNHNS; CDR2 reads SASEGT. The ends lost 10 bases at V and 4 bases at J; junction bases unmatched: 3.

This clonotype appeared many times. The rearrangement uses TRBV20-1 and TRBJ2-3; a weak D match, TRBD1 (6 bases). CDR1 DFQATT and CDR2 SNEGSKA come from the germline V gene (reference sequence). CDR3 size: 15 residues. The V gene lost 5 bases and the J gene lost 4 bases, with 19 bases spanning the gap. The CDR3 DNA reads TGCAGTGCTGGCACAGGGCTGCATTCCTCAGATACGCAGTATTTT. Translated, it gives CSAGTGLHSSDTQYF.

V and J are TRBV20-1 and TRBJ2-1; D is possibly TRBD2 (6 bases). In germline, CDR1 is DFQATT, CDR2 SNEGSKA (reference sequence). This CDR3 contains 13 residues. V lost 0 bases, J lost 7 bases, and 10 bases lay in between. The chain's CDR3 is CSARDPGVNEQFF. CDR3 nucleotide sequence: TGCAGTGCTAGAGATCCGGGGGTGAATGAGCAGTTCTTC.

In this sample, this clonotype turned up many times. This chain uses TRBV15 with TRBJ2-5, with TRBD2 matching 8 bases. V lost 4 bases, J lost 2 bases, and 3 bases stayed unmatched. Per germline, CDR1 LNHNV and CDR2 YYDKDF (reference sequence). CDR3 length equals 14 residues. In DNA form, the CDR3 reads TGTGCCACCAGCACTGGACTAGCACAAGAGACCCAGTACTTC. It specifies CATSTGLAQETQYF.

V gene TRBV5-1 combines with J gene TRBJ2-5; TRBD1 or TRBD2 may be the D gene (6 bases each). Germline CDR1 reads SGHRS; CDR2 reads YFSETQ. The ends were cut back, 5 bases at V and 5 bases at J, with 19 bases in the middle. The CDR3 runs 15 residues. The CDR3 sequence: CASRGGQTSWETQYF. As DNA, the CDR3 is TGCGCCAGCAGGGGAGGACAGACGTCGTGGGAGACCCAGTACTTC.

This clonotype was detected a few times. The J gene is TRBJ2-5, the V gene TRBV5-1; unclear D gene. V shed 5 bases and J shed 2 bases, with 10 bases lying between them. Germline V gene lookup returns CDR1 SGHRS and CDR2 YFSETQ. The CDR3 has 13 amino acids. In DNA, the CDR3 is TGCGCCAGCAGTTCTGGGGATCAAGAGACCCAGTACTTC. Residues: CASSSGDQETQYF.

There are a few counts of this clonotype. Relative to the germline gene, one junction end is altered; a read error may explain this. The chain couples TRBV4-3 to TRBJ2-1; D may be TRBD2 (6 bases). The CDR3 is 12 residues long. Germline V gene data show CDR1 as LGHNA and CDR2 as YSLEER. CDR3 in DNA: TGCGCCAGCAGCCAAGTCGGGGGACCGGCAATCTTC. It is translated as CASSQVGGPAIF.

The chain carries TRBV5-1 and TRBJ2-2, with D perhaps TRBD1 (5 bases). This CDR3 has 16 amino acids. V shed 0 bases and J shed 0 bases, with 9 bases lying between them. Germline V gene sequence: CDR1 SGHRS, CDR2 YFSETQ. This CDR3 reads CASSLGGSANTGELFF. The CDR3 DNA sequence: TGCGCCAGCAGCTTGGGGGGCAGTGCGAACACCGGGGAGCTGTTTTTT.

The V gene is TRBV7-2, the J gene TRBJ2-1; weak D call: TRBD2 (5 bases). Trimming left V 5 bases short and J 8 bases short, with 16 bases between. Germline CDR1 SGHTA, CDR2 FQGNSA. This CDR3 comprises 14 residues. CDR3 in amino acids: CASSQWTPMDEQFF. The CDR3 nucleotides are TGTGCCAGCAGCCAGTGGACTCCCATGGATGAGCAGTTCTTC.

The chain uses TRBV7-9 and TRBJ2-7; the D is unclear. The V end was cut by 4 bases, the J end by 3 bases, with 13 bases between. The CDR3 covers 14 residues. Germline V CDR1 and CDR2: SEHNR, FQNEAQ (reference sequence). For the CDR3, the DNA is TGTGCCAGCAGCTGGGGAAACGGAATCTACGAGCAGTACTTC. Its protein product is CASSWGNGIYEQYF.

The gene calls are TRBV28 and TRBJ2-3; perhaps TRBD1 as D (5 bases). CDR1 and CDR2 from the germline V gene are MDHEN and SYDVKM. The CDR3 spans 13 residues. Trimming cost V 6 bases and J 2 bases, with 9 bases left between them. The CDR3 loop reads CASRRQITDTQYF. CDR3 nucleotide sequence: TGTGCCAGCAGAAGACAGATCACAGATACGCAGTATTTT.

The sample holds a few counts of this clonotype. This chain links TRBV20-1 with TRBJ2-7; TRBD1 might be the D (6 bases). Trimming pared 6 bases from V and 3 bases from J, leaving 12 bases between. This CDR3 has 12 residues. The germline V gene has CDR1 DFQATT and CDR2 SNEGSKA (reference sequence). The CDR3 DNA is TGCAGTGCCCGGGACATACACTACGAGCAGTACTTC. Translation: CSARDIHYEQYF.

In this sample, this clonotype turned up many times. CDR3 in amino acids: CAISEQQGAYGYTF. The CDR3 nucleotides read TGTGCCATCAGTGAACAACAGGGCGCCTATGGCTACACCTTC. The chain couples TRBV10-3 to TRBJ1-2, with a possible D match to TRBD1 (6 bases). Germline lookup yields CDR1 ENHRY and CDR2 SYGVKD. Trimming took off 3 bases at V and 4 bases at J, with 12 bases between the two ends. This CDR3 comprises 14 residues.

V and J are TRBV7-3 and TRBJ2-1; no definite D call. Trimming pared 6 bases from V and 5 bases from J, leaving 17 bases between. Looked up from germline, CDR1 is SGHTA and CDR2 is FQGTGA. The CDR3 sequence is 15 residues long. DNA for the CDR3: TGTGCCAGCAGACCTACTCCAAAATCACACAATGAGCAGTTCTTC. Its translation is CASRPTPKSHNEQFF.

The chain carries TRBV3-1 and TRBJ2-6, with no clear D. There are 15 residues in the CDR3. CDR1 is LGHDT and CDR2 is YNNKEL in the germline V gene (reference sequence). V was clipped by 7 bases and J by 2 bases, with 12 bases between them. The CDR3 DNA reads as TGTGCCAGCACCGAAAGAGGTGCTGGGGCCAACGTCCTGACTTTC. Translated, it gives CASTERGAGANVLTF.

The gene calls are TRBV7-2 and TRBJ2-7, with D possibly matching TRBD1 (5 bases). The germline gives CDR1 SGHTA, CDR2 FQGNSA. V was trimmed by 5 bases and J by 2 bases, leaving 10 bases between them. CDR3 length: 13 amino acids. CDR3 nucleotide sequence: TGTGCCAGCAGCCACGACAGAGCCTACGAGCAGTACTTC. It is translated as CASSHDRAYEQYF.

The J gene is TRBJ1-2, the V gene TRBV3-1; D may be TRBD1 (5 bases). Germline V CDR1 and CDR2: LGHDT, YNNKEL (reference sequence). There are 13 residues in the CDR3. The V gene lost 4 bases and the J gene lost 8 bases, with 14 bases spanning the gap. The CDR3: CASSPWDVKGYTF. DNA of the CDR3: TGTGCCAGCAGCCCATGGGACGTAAAGGGCTACACCTTC. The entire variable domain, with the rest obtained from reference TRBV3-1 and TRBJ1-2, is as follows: DTAVSQTPKYLVTQMGNDKSIKCEQNLGHDTMYWYKQDSKKFLKIMFSYNNKELIINETVPNRFSPKSPDKAHLNLHINSLELGDSAVYFCASSPWDVKGYTFGSGTRLTVV.

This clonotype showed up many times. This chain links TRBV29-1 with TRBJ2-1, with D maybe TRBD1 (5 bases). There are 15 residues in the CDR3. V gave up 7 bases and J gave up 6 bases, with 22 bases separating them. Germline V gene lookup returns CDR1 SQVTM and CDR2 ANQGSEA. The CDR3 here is CSADLPRAGRNEQFF. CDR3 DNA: TGCAGCGCTGACCTCCCCCGGGCAGGGCGCAATGAGCAGTTCTTC.

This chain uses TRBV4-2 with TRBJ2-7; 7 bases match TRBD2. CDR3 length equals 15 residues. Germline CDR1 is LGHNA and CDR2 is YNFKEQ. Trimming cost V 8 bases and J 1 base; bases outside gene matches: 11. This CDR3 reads CASRLGLAVSYEQYF. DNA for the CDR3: TGTGCCAGCCGGCTTGGGCTAGCGGTTTCCTACGAGCAGTACTTC.

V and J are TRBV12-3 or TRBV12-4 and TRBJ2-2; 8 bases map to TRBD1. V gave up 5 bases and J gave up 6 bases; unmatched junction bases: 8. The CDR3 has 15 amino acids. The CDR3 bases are TGTGCCAGCAGTCCCAGGGGGCTGAGGGCCGGGGAGCTGTTTTTT. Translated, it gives CASSPRGLRAGELFF.